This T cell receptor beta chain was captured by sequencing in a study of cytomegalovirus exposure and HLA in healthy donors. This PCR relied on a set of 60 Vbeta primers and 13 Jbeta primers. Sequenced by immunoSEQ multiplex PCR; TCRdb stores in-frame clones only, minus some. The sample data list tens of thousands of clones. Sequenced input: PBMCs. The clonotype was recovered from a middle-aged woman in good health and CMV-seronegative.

This CDR3 is CASRRDSLDTEAFF. In DNA, the CDR3 is TGTGCCAGCAGGAGGGACAGCTTGGACACTGAAGCTTTCTTT. The chain carries TRBV2 and TRBJ1-1; TRBD1 aligns across 7 bases. Trimming cost V 6 bases and J 3 bases; bases outside gene matches: 7. This CDR3 comprises 14 residues. Germline CDR1 SNHLY, CDR2 FYNNEI. Full variable domain (outside the CDR3, taken from reference TRBV2 and TRBJ1-1): EPEVTQTPSHQVTQMGQEVILRCVPISNHLYFYWYRQILGQKVEFLVSFYNNEISEKSEIFDDQFSVERPDGSNFTLKIRSTKLEDSAMYFCASRRDSLDTEAFFGQGTRLTVV.